One sample yielded the 29 T cell receptor beta chains listed below, sequenced in a study of spatial heterogeneity in lung cancer. Specified time point: sample taken at primary tumor resection. One entry per CDR3 protein, called by TCRdb with MiXCR from the 5' RACE reads. The data contain 3,000 to 3,500 distinct CDR3 sequences, roughly 16% of them singletons. Study results and limitations: Expanded intratumoral alpha and beta TCR counts tracked tumor mutation counts.

Antigens of these TCRs are unknown. Source: lung tumor tissue, taken at surgery. These receptors were obtained from a male donor with early-stage non-small cell lung cancer.

This clonotype rates as medium-sized. This sequence joins TRBV19 and TRBJ1-4, with 8 bases aligning to TRBD1. V was pared by 9 bases and J by 2 bases, with 5 bases of the junction left unmatched. Looked up from germline, CDR1 is LNHDA and CDR2 is SQIVND (reference sequence). This CDR3 comprises 14 residues. In nucleotides, the CDR3 is TGTGCCAGCACGGACAGGGCGACTAATGAAAAACTGTTTTTT. Translated, it gives CASTDRATNEKLFF.

This clonotype qualifies as medium-sized. The chain couples TRBV11-2 to TRBJ1-1; D unclear. Trimming pared 6 bases from V and 3 bases from J, leaving 8 bases between. Germline loops: CDR1 SGHAT, CDR2 FQNNGV. This CDR3 has 12 amino acids. The CDR3 sequence is CASRRLDTEAFF. DNA for the CDR3: TGTGCCAGCAGACGGTTGGACACTGAAGCTTTCTTT.

This clonotype was counted between two and nine times. The rearrangement uses TRBV6-6 and TRBJ1-5, with 9 bases matching TRBD1. Germline CDR1 MNHNY, CDR2 SVGAGI (reference sequence). The CDR3 is 17 residues long. After removal of 0 bases from V and 1 base from J, the junction contained 4 bases not matched to a gene. The CDR3 loop is CASSYSPGQGSNQPQHF. The DNA of the CDR3 is TGTGCCAGCAGTTACTCGCCGGGACAGGGAAGCAATCAGCCCCAGCATTTT.

Relative to its sample, this clonotype is medium-sized. The rearrangement links TRBV20-1 to TRBJ2-7; no clear D. CDR1 and CDR2 from the germline V gene are DFQATT and SNEGSKA (reference sequence). The CDR3 has 10 residues. The germline V and J ends were trimmed by 7 bases and 3 bases, with 7 bases remaining between them. The chain's CDR3 is CSGGLYEQYF. CDR3 DNA: TGCAGTGGTGGGCTCTACGAGCAGTACTTC.

Details on this clonotype: This may arise from a read error, as a much more abundant clone is one base away. The V call is TRBV25-1, the J call TRBJ2-2, with TRBD1 matching over 9 bases. Per the germline V gene, CDR1 is MGHDK and CDR2 is SYGVNS. V gave up 7 bases and J gave up 7 bases; unmatched junction bases: 10. The length of the CDR3 is 15 residues. The CDR3 here is CASKSWRTGVGELFF. CDR3 DNA: TGTGCCAGCAAGAGCTGGAGGACAGGGGTCGGGGAGCTGTTTTTT.

The sample holds a few counts of this clonotype. The CDR3: CASSLGAADQPQHF. CDR3 DNA sequence: TGTGCCAGCAGCTTAGGTGCAGCCGATCAGCCCCAGCATTTT. V usage is TRBV7-8 and J usage is TRBJ1-5; no reliable D call. Trimming stripped 1 base from V and 5 bases from J, with 9 bases between. Germline V gene lookup returns CDR1 SGHVS and CDR2 FQNEAQ. The CDR3 runs 14 residues.

This clonotype was observed a handful of times. This rearrangement joins TRBV6-2 or TRBV6-3 to TRBJ2-4, with 14 nucleotides matching TRBD2. The V and J ends lost 5 bases and 4 bases, in that order; junction bases with no gene match: 13. Germline V lookup: CDR1 MNHEY, CDR2 SVGEGT. The CDR3 runs to 19 residues. CDR3 nucleotide sequence: TGTGCCAGCAGTCGTAGACGGCTCGGACTAGCGGGAGGTAAAAACATTCAGTACTTC. It specifies CASSRRRLGLAGGKNIQYF.

For the CDR3, the DNA is TGCAGTGCTAGAGGTGCCCTAGGCAGAAGATACGAGCAGTACTTC. It specifies CSARGALGRRYEQYF. The V and J genes are TRBV20-1 and TRBJ2-7; D remains ambiguous. The germline V gene has CDR1 DFQATT and CDR2 SNEGSKA (reference sequence). This CDR3 region has 15 residues. V lost 1 base and J lost 4, with 17 bases in between.

This clonotype ranks as medium-sized. The chain's CDR3 is CASSQNRGRGEQYF. Here the CDR3 DNA reads TGCGCCAGCAGCCAAAACAGGGGGCGCGGGGAGCAGTACTTC. The J gene is TRBJ2-7, the V gene TRBV4-3, with 9 bases aligning to TRBD1. V lost 2 bases to trimming and J lost 7 bases; unmatched junction nucleotides: 6. Germline-derived CDR1 and CDR2 are LGHNA and YSLEER. The CDR3 extends over 14 amino acids.

By share of the sample, this clonotype is large. The CDR3 protein is CASSFTGTLTDTQYF. The CDR3 region has the DNA TGTGCCAGCAGCTTCACAGGGACCCTCACAGATACGCAGTATTTT. The V and J genes are TRBV7-9 and TRBJ2-3, with TRBD1 as a possible D gene (6 bases). The CDR3 contains 15 residues. With 3 bases removed from V and 2 bases from J, the gap between germline ends came to 12 bases. Per the germline V gene, CDR1 is SEHNR and CDR2 is FQNEAQ (reference sequence). Using reference TRBV7-9 and TRBJ2-3 for the parts outside the CDR3, the full variable domain is DTGVSQNPRHKITKRGQNVTFRCDPISEHNRLYWYRQTLGQGPEFLTYFQNEAQLEKSRLLSDRFSAERPKGSFSTLEIQRTEQGDSAMYLCASSFTGTLTDTQYFGPGTRLTVL.

By sample share, this clonotype is medium-sized. V is TRBV6-4 and J is TRBJ1-6; 12 bases are shared with TRBD1. J gave up 9 bases and V 8 bases, and 5 bases lay outside the gene matches. The CDR3 loop spans 14 amino acids. Looked up from germline, CDR1 is MRHNA and CDR2 is SNTAGT. CDR3 sequence (DNA): TGTGCCAGCCGGGGACAGGGGGCTGGTTCACCCCTCCACTTT. Translation: CASRGQGAGSPLHF.

By its share, this clonotype is medium-sized. V gene TRBV6-1 combines with J gene TRBJ2-7; 8 bases are shared with TRBD1. V lost 6 bases and J lost 2; bases outside the gene matches: 9. The CDR3 covers 15 residues. Germline V gene data show CDR1 as MNHNS and CDR2 as SASEGT. In DNA form, the CDR3 reads TGTGCCAGCAGCGTTAGACAGGGGTTGGCCTACGAGCAGTACTTC. It translates to CASSVRQGLAYEQYF.

This clonotype is labeled as medium-sized. The chain has TRBV20-1 and TRBJ1-5; D gene unclear. V was trimmed by 8 bases and J by 4 bases, leaving 21 bases between them. CDR1 and CDR2 (germline): DFQATT, SNEGSKA (reference sequence). CDR3 length: 15 amino acids. The CDR3 DNA follows: TGCAGTTTCGGTACTTCTTTGGTTAGGAATCAGCCCCAGCATTTT. As protein: CSFGTSLVRNQPQHF.

Relative to its sample, this clonotype is medium-sized. Mismatch with germline at one junction end may stem from a read error. The rearrangement uses TRBV6-5 and TRBJ1-1; TRBD1 agrees at 7 bases. The CDR3 is 15 amino acids. Germline loops: CDR1 MNHEY, CDR2 SVGAGI. Here the CDR3 reads CASSYQVTGHTEVFF. The CDR3 DNA reads TGTGCCAGCAGTTACCAAGTGACAGGGCACACTGAAGTTTTCTTT.

A few counts support this clonotype. The rearrangement uses TRBV20-1 and TRBJ1-1; a weak D match, TRBD1 (6 bases). V was cut by 3 bases and J by 3 bases, with 17 bases left in between. This CDR3 contains 15 residues. Germline V CDR1 and CDR2: DFQATT, SNEGSKA (reference sequence). This CDR3 reads CSASPSQGGHTEAFF. CDR3 DNA: TGCAGTGCTAGCCCCTCACAGGGAGGGCACACTGAAGCTTTCTTT.

This clonotype is deemed medium-sized (0.01 to 0.1%). V is TRBV28 and J is TRBJ1-1; no reliable D call. Germline values: CDR1 MDHEN, CDR2 SYDVKM. This CDR3 has 11 amino acids. Trimming left V 7 bases short and J 3 bases short, with 6 bases between. The CDR3 protein is CASIGDTEAFF. CDR3 nucleotide sequence: TGTGCCAGCATTGGGGACACTGAAGCTTTCTTT. The variable domain in full, with the rest retrieved from reference TRBV28 and TRBJ1-1, is DVKVTQSSRYLVKRTGEKVFLECVQDMDHENMFWYRQDPGLGLRLIYFSYDVKMKEKGDIPEGYSVSREKKERFSLILESASTNQTSMYLCASIGDTEAFFGQGTRLTVV.

This clonotype is termed medium-sized (0.01 to 0.1%). The rearrangement joins TRBV12-3 or TRBV12-4 to TRBJ1-1; D remains unclear. This CDR3 has 13 residues. V lost 6 bases and J lost 4, with 12 bases in between. CDR3 protein: CASSPGRSTEAFF. In DNA form, the CDR3 reads TGTGCCAGCAGCCCCGGTAGGAGCACTGAAGCTTTCTTT.

This clonotype is medium-sized by share. This sequence joins TRBV6-5 and TRBJ2-1; TRBD2 is a possible D gene (6 bases). Per the germline V gene, CDR1 is MNHEY and CDR2 is SVGAGI. The V gene lost 4 bases and the J gene lost 5 bases, with 12 bases spanning the gap. CDR3 length equals 14 residues. The CDR3 protein is CASSSGDGDNEQFF. The DNA for the CDR3 is TGTGCCAGCAGTTCGGGGGACGGGGACAATGAGCAGTTCTTC.

Within the sample, this clonotype is medium-sized. The chain combines TRBV30 with TRBJ2-3; maybe TRBD2 (7 bases). CDR3 size: 13 residues. Germline loops: CDR1 GTSNPN, CDR2 SVGIG (reference sequence). Trimming removed 2 bases from V and 8 bases from J, with 14 bases in between. This chain's CDR3 is CAWSTGAGVTQYF. The CDR3 nucleotides read TGTGCCTGGAGTACGGGGGCGGGGGTTACGCAGTATTTT. Drawing the rest from reference TRBV30 and TRBJ2-3, the complete variable domain is SQTIHQWPATLVQPVGSPLSLECTVEGTSNPNLYWYRQAAGRGLQLLFYSVGIGQISSEVPQNLSASRPQDRQFILSSKKLLLSDSGFYLCAWSTGAGVTQYFGPGTRLTVL.

In this sample, this clonotype is medium-sized (0.01 to 0.1%). The chain employs TRBV28 and TRBJ1-1; possible D gene TRBD1, 5 bases. V was cut by 3 bases and J by 3 bases, with 20 bases left in between. The CDR3 covers 17 residues. CDR1 is MDHEN, CDR2 SYDVKM, per germline. CDR3 nucleotides: TGTGCCAGCAGTTTCACATATCCCAGGGTGGGAGACACTGAAGCTTTCTTT. This gives the protein CASSFTYPRVGDTEAFF.

This clonotype is medium-sized (0.01 to 0.1%). CDR3 coding DNA: TGCGCCAGCAGCGAAAGACTAGCGGGAGGCGATGGTAATGAGCAGTTCTTC. Translated: CASSERLAGGDGNEQFF. The J gene is TRBJ2-1, the V gene TRBV5-1, with 13 bases fitting TRBD2. Germline loops: CDR1 SGHRS, CDR2 YFSETQ. This CDR3 is built from 17 residues. The junction had 11 bases not matched to a gene; V was cut back by 4 bases and J by 7 bases.

The chain joins TRBV7-6 to TRBJ2-7, with D unresolved. Per germline, CDR1 SGHVS and CDR2 FNYEAQ. The V end lost 4 bases, the J end lost 1 base, and 14 bases lay between the germline ends. CDR3 length equals 15 residues. Written as DNA, the CDR3 is TGTGCCAGCAGCTCAGATGACAACCCTTCCTACGAGCAGTACTTC. Amino acid sequence: CASSSDDNPSYEQYF.

Judged by abundance, this clonotype is medium-sized. The chain couples TRBV6-5 to TRBJ2-5; D gene ambiguous. V shed 4 bases and J shed 7 bases, with 13 bases lying between them. Looked up from germline, CDR1 is MNHEY and CDR2 is SVGAGI. This CDR3 has 13 residues. CDR3: CASSSGERGTQYF. CDR3 DNA sequence: TGTGCCAGCAGTTCCGGCGAGCGCGGGACCCAGTACTTC.

This clonotype was counted only a few times. This sequence joins TRBV10-3 and TRBJ2-7, with D perhaps matching TRBD1 (6 bases). Trimming stripped 10 bases from V and 0 bases from J, with 13 bases between. CDR3 size: 13 residues. Germline V gene lookup returns CDR1 ENHRY and CDR2 SYGVKD. This chain's CDR3 is CATGTGSSYEQYF. The CDR3 DNA sequence: TGTGCCACCGGTACAGGGAGCTCCTACGAGCAGTACTTC.

In its sample, this clonotype ranks as large (0.1 to 1%). The CDR3 loop reads CASRASGSSYNEQFF. DNA of the CDR3: TGTGCCAGCAGGGCTAGCGGTAGCTCCTACAATGAGCAGTTCTTC. J is TRBJ2-1 and V is TRBV3-1, with 7 bases that match TRBD2. The CDR3 totals 15 residues. Trimming removed 6 bases from V and 0 bases from J; junction bases left unmatched: 5. CDR1 and CDR2 (germline): LGHDT, YNNKEL (reference sequence).

This clonotype is medium-sized by share. This chain uses TRBV7-3 with TRBJ2-3; possible D gene TRBD1, 5 bases. Germline assignment: CDR1 SGHTA and CDR2 FQGTGA. V was cut by 1 base and J by 3 bases, with 8 bases left in between. The CDR3 loop spans 14 amino acids. The CDR3 loop is CASSLSSGTDTQYF. Here the CDR3 DNA reads TGTGCCAGCAGCTTAAGTTCAGGGACAGATACGCAGTATTTT.

The gene calls are TRBV20-1 and TRBJ2-1; 12 positions agree with TRBD1. Germline V lookup: CDR1 DFQATT, CDR2 SNEGSKA (reference sequence). This CDR3 is built from 14 residues. Germline trimming cut 1 base from V and 6 bases from J; bases unmatched to any gene: 1. For the CDR3, the DNA is TGCAGTGCTAGAGGGGACAGGGGGCGCAATGAGCAGTTCTTC. It yields the protein CSARGDRGRNEQFF.

This clonotype is judged medium-sized. This chain uses TRBV29-1 with TRBJ2-2, with 7 nucleotides matching TRBD2. V dropped 4 bases and J dropped 0; count of bases not matched to a gene: 2. This CDR3 is 14 amino acids long. The germline V gene has CDR1 SQVTM and CDR2 ANQGSEA. The CDR3 DNA follows: TGCAGCGTTGGGCGGGGGTCGAACACCGGGGAGCTGTTTTTT. Amino acids: CSVGRGSNTGELFF.

This clonotype is labeled as medium-sized. This chain connects TRBV9 to TRBJ2-5; 11 bases map to TRBD1. Germline trimming cut 4 bases from V and 1 base from J; bases unmatched to any gene: 6. This CDR3 spans 16 amino acids. CDR1 SGDLS and CDR2 YYNGEE come from the germline V gene. The CDR3 region has the DNA TGTGCCAGCAGCCCCCGGGACAGGGGGTCCCAAGAGACCCAGTACTTC. This codes for CASSPRDRGSQETQYF.